This record concerns one T cell receptor beta chain sequence. This sample was taken from a study of blood T cell repertoires in COVID-19. Whole-study context: The cDNA or gDNA used as material had been derived from T cells, B-cell-depleted T cells, or PBMCs.

How the authors handled the data: Estimation of nucleated cell counts relied on the amplification of reference gene primers. This table comes from immunoSEQ multiplex PCR, and its TCRdb copy is limited to in-frame clones, with some not included. V and J calls plus clone size are reproduced from that table; the DNA served to infer D and trimming. The sample lists 150,000 to 200,000 clones; about 89% were seen once. The V end lost 0 bases, the J end lost 6 bases, and 11 bases lay between the germline ends. The length of the CDR3 is 14 residues. The germline V gene has CDR1 SGHRS and CDR2 YFSETQ. The V call is TRBV5-1, the J call TRBJ2-3; D ambiguous. Sequencing was done on a sample of peripheral blood. This receptor was taken from a man between 65 and 85 years old with acute or convalescent COVID-19. The CDR3 loop is CASSLAPMVDTQYF. The CDR3 bases are TGCGCCAGCAGCTTGGCCCCTATGGTGGATACGCAGTATTTT.